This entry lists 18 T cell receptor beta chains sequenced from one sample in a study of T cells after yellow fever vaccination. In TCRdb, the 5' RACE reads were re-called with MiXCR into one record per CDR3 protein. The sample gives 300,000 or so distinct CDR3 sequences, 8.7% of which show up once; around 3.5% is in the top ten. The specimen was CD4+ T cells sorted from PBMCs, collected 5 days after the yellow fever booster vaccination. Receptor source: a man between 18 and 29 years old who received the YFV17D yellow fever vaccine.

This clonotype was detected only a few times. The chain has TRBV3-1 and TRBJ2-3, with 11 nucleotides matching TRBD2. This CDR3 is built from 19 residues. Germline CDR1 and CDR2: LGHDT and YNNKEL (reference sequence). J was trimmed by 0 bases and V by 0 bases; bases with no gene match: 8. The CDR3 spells CASSQDRASGGLSTDTQYF. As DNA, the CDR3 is TGTGCCAGCAGCCAAGATAGGGCTAGCGGGGGGCTTAGCACAGATACGCAGTATTTT.

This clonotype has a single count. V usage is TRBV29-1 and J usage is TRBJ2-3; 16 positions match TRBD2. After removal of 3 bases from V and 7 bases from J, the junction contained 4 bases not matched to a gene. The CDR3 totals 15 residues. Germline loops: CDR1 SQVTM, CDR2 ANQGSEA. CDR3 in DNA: TGCAGCGTTGAGCGGGGACTAGCGGGGGGGTATACGCAGTATTTT. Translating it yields CSVERGLAGGYTQYF.

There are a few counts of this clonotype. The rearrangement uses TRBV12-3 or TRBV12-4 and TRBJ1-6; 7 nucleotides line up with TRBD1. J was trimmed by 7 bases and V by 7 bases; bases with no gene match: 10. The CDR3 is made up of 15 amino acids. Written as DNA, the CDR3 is TGTGCCAGCACCTCTGGAGGGGGCGGGAATTCACCCCTCCACTTT. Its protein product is CASTSGGGGNSPLHF.

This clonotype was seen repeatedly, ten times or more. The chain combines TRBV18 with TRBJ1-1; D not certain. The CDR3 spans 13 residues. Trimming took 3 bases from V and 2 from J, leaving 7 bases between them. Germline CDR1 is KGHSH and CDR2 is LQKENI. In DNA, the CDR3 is TGTGCCAGCTCACCGGACTTAAACACTGAAGCTTTCTTT. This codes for CASSPDLNTEAFF.

The CDR3 nucleotides are TGTGCCAGCAGCTTAAGGGAGCCATTGGTGGGGCAGCCCCAGCATTTT. Translating gives CASSLREPLVGQPQHF. This chain connects TRBV7-8 to TRBJ1-5; D gene ambiguous. Trimming took off 2 bases at V and 7 bases at J, with 18 bases between the two ends. The CDR3 consists of 16 residues. CDR1 and CDR2 from the germline V gene are SGHVS and FQNEAQ.

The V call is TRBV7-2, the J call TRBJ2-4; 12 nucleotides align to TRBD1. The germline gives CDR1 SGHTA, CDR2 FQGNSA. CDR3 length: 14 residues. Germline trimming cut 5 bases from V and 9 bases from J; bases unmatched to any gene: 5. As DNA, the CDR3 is TGTGCCAGCAGCCGGGACAGGGGGCCGGGCATTCAGTACTTC. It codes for CASSRDRGPGIQYF.

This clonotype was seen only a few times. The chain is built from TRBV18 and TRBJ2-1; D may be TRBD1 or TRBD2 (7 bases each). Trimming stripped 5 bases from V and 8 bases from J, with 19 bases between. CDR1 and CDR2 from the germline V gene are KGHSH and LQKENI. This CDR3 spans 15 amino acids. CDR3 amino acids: CASSMQGGAIDEQFF. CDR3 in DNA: TGTGCCAGCTCAATGCAGGGGGGGGCCATCGATGAGCAGTTCTTC.

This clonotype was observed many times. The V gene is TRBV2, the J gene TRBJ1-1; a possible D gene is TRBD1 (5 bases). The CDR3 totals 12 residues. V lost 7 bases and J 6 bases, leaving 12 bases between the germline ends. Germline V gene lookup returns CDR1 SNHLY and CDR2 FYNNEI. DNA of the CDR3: TGTGCCAGCACGGGGGGTAGATCTGAAGCTTTCTTT. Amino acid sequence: CASTGGRSEAFF.

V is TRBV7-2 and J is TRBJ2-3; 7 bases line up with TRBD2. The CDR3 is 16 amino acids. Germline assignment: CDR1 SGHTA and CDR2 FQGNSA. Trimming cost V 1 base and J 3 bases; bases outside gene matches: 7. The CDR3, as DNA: TGTGCCAGCAGCTTAGGCCTAGCGGTTCAGACAGATACGCAGTATTTT. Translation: CASSLGLAVQTDTQYF.

CDR3: CASSLSGGGQYEQYF. The CDR3 DNA is TGTGCCAGCAGCTTATCCGGCGGGGGGCAGTACGAGCAGTACTTC. V and J are TRBV7-6 and TRBJ2-7; TRBD2 aligns across 8 bases. Trimming at V came to 2 bases and at J to 4 bases, leaving 7 bases not matched to a gene. CDR3 length: 15 amino acids. Germline V gene lookup returns CDR1 SGHVS and CDR2 FNYEAQ.

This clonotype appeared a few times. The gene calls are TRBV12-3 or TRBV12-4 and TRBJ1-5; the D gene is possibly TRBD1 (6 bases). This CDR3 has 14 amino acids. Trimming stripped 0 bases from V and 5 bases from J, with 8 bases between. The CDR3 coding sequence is TGTGCCAGCAGTTTAGCCCACAGGGATCAGCCCCAGCATTTT. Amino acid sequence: CASSLAHRDQPQHF.

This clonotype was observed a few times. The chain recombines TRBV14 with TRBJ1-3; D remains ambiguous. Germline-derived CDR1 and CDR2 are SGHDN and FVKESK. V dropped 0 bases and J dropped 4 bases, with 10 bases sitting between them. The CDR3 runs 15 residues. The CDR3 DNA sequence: TGTGCCAGCAGCCAAGATCAGAGGTCCGGAAACACCATATATTTT. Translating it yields CASSQDQRSGNTIYF.

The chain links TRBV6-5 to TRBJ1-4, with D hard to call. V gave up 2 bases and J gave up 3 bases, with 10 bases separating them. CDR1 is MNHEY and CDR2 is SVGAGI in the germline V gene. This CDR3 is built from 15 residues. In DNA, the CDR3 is TGTGCCAGCAGTTACGAGGGTTGGTCTAATGAAAAACTGTTTTTT. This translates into CASSYEGWSNEKLFF.

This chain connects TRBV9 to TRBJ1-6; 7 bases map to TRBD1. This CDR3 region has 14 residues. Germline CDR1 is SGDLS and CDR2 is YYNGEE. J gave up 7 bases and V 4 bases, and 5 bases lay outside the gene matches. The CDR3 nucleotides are TGTGCCAGCAGCCCCAGACAGGGCAATTCACCCCTCCACTTT. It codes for CASSPRQGNSPLHF.

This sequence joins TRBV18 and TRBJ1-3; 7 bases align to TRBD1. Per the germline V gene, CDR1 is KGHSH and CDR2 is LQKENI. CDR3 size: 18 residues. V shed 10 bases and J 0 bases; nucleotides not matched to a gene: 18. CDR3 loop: CATTWDSGIGFSGNTIYF. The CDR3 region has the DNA TGTGCCACTACTTGGGACAGTGGGATCGGATTCTCTGGAAACACCATATATTTT.

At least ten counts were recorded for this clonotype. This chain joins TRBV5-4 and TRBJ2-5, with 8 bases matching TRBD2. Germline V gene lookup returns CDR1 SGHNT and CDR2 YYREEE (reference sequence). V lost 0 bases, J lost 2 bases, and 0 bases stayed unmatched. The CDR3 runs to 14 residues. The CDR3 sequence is CASSLGLAQETQYF. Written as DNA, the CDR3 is TGTGCCAGCAGCTTGGGACTAGCGCAAGAGACCCAGTACTTC. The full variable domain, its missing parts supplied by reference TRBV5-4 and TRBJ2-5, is ETGVTQSPTHLIKTRGQQVTLRCSSQSGHNTVSWYQQALGQGPQFIFQYYREEENGRGNFPPRFSGLQFPNYSSELNVNALELDDSALYLCASSLGLAQETQYFGPGTRLLVL.

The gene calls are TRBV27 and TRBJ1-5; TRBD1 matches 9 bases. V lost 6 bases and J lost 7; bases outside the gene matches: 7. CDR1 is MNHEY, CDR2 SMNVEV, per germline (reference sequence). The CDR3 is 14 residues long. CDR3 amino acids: CASSRTGVRQPQHF. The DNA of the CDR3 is TGTGCCAGCAGCCGGACAGGGGTACGGCAGCCCCAGCATTTT.

The CDR3 reads CASSQDTSGLNTEAFF. CDR3 bases: TGCGCCAGCAGCCAAGATACTTCCGGATTAAACACTGAAGCTTTCTTT. V usage is TRBV4-1 and J usage is TRBJ1-1; D uncertain. CDR3 length: 16 residues. With 0 bases removed from V and 2 bases from J, the gap between germline ends came to 13 bases. CDR1 and CDR2 from the germline V gene are MGHRA and YSYEKL.